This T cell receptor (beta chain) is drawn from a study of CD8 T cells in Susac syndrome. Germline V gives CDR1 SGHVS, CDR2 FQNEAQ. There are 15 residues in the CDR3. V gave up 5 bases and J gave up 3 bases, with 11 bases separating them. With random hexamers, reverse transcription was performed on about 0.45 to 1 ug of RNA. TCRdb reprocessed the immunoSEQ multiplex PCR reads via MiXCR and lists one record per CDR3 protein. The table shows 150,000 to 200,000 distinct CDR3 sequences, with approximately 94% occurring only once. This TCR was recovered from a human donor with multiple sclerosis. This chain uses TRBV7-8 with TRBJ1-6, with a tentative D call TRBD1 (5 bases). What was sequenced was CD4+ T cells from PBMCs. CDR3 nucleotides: TGTGCCAGCAGCCCCGGGACGGGCTATAATTCACCCCTCCACTTT. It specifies CASSPGTGYNSPLHF.